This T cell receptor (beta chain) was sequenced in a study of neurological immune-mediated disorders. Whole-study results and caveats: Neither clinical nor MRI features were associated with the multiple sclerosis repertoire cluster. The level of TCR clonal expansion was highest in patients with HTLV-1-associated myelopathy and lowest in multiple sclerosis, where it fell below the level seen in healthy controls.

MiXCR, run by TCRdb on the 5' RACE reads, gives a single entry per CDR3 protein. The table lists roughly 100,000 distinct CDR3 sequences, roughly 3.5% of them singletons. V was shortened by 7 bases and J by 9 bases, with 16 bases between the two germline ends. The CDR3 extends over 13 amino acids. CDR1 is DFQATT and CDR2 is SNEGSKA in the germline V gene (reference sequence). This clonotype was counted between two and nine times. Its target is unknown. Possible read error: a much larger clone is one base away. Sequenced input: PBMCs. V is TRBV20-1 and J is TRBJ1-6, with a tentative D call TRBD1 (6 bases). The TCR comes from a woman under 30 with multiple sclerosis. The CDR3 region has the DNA TGCAGTGTTAGGCAACAGGGATCTTCACCCCTCCACTTT. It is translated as CSVRQQGSSPLHF.